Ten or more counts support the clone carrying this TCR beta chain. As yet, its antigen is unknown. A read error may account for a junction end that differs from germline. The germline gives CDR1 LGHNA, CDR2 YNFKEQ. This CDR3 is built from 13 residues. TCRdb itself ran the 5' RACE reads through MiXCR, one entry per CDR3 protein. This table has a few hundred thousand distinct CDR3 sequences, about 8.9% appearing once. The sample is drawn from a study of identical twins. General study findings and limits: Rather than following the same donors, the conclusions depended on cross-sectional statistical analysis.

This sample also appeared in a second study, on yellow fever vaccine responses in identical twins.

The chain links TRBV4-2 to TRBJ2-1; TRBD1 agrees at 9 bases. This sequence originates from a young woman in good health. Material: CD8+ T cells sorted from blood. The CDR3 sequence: CASSQDRGDEQFF. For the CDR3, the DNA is TGCGCCAGCAGCCAGGACAGGGGAGATGAGCAGTTCTTC.